This T cell receptor beta chain was sequenced during a study of blood T cells in healthy people across ages. This clonotype was detected only a few times. This CDR3 has 15 residues. The trim removed 7 bases at V and 0 bases at J, leaving 6 bases unmatched. Per germline, CDR1 SEHNR and CDR2 FQNEAQ (reference sequence). The authors ran a second PCR of roughly 6 to 12 cycles using a sample-barcoded 5' primer and a J-beta primer mix. TCRdb re-called the 5' RACE reads with MiXCR, one entry per CDR3 protein. The sample lists over a million distinct CDR3 sequences; about 43% were seen once. The chain couples TRBV7-9 to TRBJ2-1; TRBD2 agrees at 7 bases. Material for sequencing was blood. The sequence was collected from a woman aged 18-29 years in good health. The DNA for the CDR3 is TGTGCCAGCACATACAGCGGGAACTCCTACAATGAGCAGTTCTTC. It is translated as CASTYSGNSYNEQFF.